This T cell receptor (beta chain) was sequenced for a study of T cell responses to AZD1222 COVID-19 vaccine. Profiling relied on immunoSEQ multiplex PCR, and the TCRdb table lists in-frame clones only, not all of them. The data hold approximately 110,000 clones, with approximately 88% observed a single time. The CDR3 has 16 amino acids. CDR1 and CDR2 from the germline V gene are LNHDA and SQIVND (reference sequence). Deletions cut 4 bases from V and 3 bases from J, with 18 bases between. The chain links TRBV19 to TRBJ1-1, with a tentative D call TRBD1 (6 bases). The specimen was peripheral blood, collected 28 days after the second AZD1222 dose. The sequence was obtained from an adult who received the AZD1222 COVID-19 vaccine. The CDR3 DNA reads as TGTGCCAGTAGTACTCAGGACAGATGGGATGACACTGAAGCTTTCTTT. This codes for CASSTQDRWDDTEAFF. The full variable domain, its missing parts supplied by reference TRBV19 and TRBJ1-1, is DGGITQSPKYLFRKEGQNVTLSCEQNLNHDAMYWYRQDPGQGLRLIYYSQIVNDFQKGDIAEGYSVSREKKESFPLTVTSAQKNPTAFYLCASSTQDRWDDTEAFFGQGTRLTVV.